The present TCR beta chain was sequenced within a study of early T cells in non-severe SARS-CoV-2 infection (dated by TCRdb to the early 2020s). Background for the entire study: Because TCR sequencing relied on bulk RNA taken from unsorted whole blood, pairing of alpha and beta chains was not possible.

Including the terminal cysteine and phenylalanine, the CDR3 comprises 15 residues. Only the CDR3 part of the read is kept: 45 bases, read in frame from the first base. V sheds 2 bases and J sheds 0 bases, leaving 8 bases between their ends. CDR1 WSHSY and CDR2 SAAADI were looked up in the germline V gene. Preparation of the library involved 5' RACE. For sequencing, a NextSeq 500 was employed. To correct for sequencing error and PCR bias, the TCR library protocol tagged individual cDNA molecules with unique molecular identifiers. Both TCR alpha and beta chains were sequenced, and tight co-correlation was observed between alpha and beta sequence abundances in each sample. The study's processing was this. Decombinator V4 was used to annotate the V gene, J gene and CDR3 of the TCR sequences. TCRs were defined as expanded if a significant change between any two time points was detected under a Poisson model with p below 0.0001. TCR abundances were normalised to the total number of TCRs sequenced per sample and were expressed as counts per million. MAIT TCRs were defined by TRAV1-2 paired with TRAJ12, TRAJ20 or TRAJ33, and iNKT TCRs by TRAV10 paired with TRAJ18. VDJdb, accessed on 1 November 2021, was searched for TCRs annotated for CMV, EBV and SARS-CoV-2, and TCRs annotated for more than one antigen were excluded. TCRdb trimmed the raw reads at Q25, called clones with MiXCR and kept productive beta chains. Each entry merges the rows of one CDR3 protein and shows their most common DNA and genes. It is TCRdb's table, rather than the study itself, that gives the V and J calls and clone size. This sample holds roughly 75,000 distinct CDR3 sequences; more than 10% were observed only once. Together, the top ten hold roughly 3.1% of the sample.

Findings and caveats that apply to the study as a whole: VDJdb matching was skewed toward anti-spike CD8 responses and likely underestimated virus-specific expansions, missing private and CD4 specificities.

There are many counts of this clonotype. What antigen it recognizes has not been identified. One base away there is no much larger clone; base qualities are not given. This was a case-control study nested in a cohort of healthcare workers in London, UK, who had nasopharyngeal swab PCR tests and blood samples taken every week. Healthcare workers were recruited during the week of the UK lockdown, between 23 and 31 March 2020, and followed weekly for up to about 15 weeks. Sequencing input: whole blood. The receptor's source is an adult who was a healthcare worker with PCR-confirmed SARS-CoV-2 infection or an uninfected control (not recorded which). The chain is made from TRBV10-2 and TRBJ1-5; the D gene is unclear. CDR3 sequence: CASSERHISNQPQHF. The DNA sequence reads TGCGCCAGCAGTGAGAGACACATTAGCAATCAGCCCCAGCATTTT.